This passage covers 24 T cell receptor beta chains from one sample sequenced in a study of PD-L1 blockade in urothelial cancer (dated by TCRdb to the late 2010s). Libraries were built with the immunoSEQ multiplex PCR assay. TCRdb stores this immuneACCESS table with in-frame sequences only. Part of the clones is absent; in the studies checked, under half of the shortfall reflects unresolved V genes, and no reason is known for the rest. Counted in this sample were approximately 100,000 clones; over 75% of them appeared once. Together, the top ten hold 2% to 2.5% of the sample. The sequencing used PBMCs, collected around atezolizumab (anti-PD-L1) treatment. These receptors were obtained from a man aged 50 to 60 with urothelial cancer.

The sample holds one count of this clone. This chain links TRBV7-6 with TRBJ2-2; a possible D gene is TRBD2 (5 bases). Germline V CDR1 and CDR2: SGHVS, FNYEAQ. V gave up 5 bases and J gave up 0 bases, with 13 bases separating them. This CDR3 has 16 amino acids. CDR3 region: CASSLPSGANTGELFF. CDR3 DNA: TGTGCCAGCAGCCTACCCAGCGGAGCGAACACCGGGGAGCTGTTTTTT.

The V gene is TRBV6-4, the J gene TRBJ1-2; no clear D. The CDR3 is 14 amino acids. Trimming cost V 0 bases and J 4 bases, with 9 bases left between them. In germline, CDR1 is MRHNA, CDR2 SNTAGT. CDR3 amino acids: CASSDSSAGYGYTF. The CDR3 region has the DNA TGTGCCAGCAGTGACTCGTCCGCAGGCTATGGCTACACCTTC.

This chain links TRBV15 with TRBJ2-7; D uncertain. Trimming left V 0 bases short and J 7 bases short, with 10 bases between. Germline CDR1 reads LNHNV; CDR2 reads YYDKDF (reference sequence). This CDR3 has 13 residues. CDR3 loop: CATSRDYSREQYF. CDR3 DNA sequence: TGTGCCACCAGCAGAGATTACAGCCGAGAGCAGTACTTC.

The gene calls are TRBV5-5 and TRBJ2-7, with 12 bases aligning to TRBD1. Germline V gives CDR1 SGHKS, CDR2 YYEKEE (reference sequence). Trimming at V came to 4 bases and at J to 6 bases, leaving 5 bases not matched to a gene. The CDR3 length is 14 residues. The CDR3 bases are TGTGCCAGCAGCCCCGGGACAGGGGGCTTCGAGCAGTACTTC. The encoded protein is CASSPGTGGFEQYF.

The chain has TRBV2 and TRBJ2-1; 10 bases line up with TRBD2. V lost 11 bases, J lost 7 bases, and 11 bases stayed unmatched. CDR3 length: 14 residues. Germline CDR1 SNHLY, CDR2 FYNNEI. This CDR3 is CALPAASGSNEQFF. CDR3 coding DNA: TGTGCCCTCCCTGCGGCTAGCGGGAGTAATGAGCAGTTCTTC.

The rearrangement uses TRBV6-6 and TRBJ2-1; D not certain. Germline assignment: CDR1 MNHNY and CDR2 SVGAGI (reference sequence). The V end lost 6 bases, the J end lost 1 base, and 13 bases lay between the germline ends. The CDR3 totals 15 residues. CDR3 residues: CASSPARGSYNEQFF. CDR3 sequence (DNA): TGTGCCAGCAGCCCCGCCCGCGGTTCCTACAATGAGCAGTTCTTC.

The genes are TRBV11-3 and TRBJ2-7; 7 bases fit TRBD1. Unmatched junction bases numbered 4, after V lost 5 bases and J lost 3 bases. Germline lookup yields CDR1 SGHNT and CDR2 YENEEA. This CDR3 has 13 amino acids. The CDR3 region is CASSRGQFYEQYF. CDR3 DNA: TGTGCCAGCAGCCGGGGACAGTTCTACGAGCAGTACTTC.

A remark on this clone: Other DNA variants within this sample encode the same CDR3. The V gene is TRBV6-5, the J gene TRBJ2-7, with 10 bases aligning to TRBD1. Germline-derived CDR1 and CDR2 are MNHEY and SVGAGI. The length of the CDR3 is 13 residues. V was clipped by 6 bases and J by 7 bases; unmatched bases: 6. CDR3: CASSDRGLGEQYF. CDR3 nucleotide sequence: TGTGCCAGCAGCGACAGGGGGCTGGGTGAGCAGTACTTC.

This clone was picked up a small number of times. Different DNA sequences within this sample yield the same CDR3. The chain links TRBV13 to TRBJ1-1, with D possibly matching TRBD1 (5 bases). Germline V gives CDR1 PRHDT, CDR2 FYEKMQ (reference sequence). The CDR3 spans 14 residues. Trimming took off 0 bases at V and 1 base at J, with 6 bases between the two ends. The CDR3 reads CASSLGQGNTEAFF. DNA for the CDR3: TGTGCCAGCAGCTTAGGCCAGGGGAACACTGAAGCTTTCTTT.

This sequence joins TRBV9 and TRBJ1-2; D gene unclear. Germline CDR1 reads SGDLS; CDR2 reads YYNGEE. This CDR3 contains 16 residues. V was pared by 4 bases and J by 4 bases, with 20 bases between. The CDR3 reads CASSPGRDRDPYGYTF. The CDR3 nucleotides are TGTGCCAGCAGCCCCGGGAGAGACCGAGACCCCTATGGCTACACCTTC.

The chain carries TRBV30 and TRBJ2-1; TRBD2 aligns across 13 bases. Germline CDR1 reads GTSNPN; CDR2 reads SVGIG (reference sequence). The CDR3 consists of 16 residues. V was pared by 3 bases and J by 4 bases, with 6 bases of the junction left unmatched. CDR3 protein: CAWSTGLAGVYNEQFF. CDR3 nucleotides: TGTGCCTGGAGCACCGGACTAGCGGGAGTGTACAATGAGCAGTTCTTC.

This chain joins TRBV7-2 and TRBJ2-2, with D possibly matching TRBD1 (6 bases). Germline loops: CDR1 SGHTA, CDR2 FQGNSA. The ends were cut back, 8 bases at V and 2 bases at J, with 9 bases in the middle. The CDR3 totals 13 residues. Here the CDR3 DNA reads TGTGCCAGCGGGGACATTAACACCGGGGAGCTGTTTTTT. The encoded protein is CASGDINTGELFF.

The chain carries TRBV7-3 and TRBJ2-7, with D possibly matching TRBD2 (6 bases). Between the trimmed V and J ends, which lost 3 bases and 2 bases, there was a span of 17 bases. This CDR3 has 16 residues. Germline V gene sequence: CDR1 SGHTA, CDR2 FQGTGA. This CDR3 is CASSFAPAGGPYEQYF. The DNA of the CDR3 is TGTGCCAGCAGCTTTGCCCCAGCGGGTGGTCCCTACGAGCAGTACTTC. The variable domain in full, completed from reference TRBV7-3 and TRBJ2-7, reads GAGVSQTPSNKVTEKGKYVELRCDPISGHTALYWYRQSLGQGPEFLIYFQGTGAADDSGLPNDRFFAVRPEGSVSTLKIQRTERGDSAVYLCASSFAPAGGPYEQYFGPGTRLTVT.

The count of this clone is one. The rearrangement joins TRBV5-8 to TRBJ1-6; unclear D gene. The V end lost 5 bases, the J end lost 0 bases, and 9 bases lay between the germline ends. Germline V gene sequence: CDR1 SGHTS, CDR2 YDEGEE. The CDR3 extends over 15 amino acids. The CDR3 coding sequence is TGTGCCAGCAGGACTAGAAGCTCCTATAATTCACCCCTCCACTTT. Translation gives CASRTRSSYNSPLHF.

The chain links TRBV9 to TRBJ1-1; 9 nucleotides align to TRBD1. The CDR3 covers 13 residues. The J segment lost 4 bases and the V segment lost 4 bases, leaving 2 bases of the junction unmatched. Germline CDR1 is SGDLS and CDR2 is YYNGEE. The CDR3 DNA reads TGTGCCAGCAGCACGACAGGGGGCACTGAAGCTTTCTTT. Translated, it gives CASSTTGGTEAFF.

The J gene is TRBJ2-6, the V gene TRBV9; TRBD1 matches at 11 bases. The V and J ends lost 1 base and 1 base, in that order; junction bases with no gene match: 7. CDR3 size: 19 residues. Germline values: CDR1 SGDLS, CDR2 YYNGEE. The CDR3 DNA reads TGTGCCAGCAGCGTATTTTATGGACAGGGGGCTTCTGGGGCCAACGTCCTGACTTTC. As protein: CASSVFYGQGASGANVLTF.

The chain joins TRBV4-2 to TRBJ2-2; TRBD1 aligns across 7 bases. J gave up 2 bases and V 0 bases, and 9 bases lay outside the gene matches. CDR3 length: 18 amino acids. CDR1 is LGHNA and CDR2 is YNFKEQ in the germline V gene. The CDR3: CASSQEGIRDSNTGELFF. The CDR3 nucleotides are TGTGCCAGCAGCCAAGAAGGCATTAGGGACAGTAACACCGGGGAGCTGTTTTTT.

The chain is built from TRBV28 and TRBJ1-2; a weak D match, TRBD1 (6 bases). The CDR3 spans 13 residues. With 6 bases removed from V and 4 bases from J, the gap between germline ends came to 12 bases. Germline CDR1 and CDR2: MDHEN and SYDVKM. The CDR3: CASSLGQFYGYTF. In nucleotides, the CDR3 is TGTGCCAGCAGCCTGGGACAATTCTATGGCTACACCTTC.

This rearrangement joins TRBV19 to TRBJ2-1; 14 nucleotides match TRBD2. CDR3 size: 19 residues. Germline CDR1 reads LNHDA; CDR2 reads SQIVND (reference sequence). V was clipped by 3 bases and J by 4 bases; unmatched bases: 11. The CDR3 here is CASSIGTSGSGRLYNEQFF. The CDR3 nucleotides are TGTGCCAGTAGTATCGGGACTAGCGGGAGTGGGCGGCTTTACAATGAGCAGTTCTTC.

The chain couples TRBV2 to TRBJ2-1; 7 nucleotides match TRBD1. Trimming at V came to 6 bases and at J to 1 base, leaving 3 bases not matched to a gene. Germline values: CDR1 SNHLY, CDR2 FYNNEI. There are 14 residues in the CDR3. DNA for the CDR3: TGTGCCAGCAGCCGGGACAGATCCTACAATGAGCAGTTCTTC. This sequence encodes CASSRDRSYNEQFF.

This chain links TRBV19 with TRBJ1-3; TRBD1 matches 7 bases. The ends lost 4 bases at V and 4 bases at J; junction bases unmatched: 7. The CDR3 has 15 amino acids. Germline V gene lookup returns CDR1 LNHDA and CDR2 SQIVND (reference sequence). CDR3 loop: CASSTRQGAGNTIYF. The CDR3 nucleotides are TGTGCCAGTAGTACCCGACAGGGTGCGGGAAACACCATATATTTT.

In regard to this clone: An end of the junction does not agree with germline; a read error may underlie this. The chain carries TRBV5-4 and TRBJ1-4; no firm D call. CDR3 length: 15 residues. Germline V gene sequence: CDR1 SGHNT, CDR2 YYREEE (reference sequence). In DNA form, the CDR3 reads TGTGTCAGCAGCTTGTTCGTACGGTCTAATGAAAAACTGTTTTTT. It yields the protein CVSSLFVRSNEKLFF.

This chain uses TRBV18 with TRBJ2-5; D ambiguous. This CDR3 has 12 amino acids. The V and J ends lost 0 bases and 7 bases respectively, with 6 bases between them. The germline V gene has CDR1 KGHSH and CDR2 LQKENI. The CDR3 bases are TGTGCCAGCTCACCACCCGCCGGGACCCAGTACTTC. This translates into CASSPPAGTQYF.

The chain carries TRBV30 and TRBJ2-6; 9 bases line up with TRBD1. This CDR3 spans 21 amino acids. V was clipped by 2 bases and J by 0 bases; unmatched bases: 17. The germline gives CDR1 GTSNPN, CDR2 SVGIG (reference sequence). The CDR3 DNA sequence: TGTGCCTGGAGTAAAAACCGACAGGGGGTTGTTTGGAACTCTGGGGCCAACGTCCTGACTTTC. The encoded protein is CAWSKNRQGVVWNSGANVLTF.